The rows below give T cell receptor beta chains drawn from one sample of a study of cytomegalovirus exposure and HLA in healthy donors. Data came from immunoSEQ multiplex PCR; TCRdb stores just in-frame clones and leaves some out. The profile shows roughly 150,000 clones, around 75% of them singletons. Material: PBMCs. The receptors originated from a man between 18 and 35 years old in good health and CMV-seropositive. The conserved cysteine and the conserved F or W are not part of the CDR3 here.

TRBV6-1,TRBJ2-3,ASTQDRGTDTQY
TRBV9,TRBJ1-2,ASSDTYGYT
TRBV28,TRBJ1-4,ASRTGGGHNEKLF
TRBV20-1,TRBJ2-3,SARESDTQY
TRBV7-3,TRBJ2-5,ASSPDRAETQY
TRBV7-9,TRBJ2-2,ASSRDRFSRFLSGELF
TRBV5-1,TRBJ1-4,ASSFTGSLGEKLF
TRBV5-1,TRBJ2-7,ASSSASGAGAAYEQY
TRBV6-1,TRBJ2-5,ASSETSLAGAETQY
TRBV10-1,TRBJ2-5,ASSESKGSQLFPRETQY
TRBV4-1,TRBJ1-1,ASSQAYDRGGREAF
TRBV25-1,TRBJ1-5,ASSEFQGGQPQH
TRBV7-8,TRBJ2-1,ASTRETSGSPGF
TRBV15,TRBJ1-5,ATSNLRGPNQPQH
TRBV30,TRBJ1-2,AWSIGARGTYT
TRBV5-1,TRBJ1-2,ASSSGVYGYT
TRBV5-1,TRBJ2-6,ASSLGSSGANVLT
TRBV30,TRBJ2-7,AWKVSGSTYEQY
TRBV29-1,TRBJ2-7,SVGAASGNVVYEQY
TRBV4-1,TRBJ2-5,ASSQDQLYSDQETQY